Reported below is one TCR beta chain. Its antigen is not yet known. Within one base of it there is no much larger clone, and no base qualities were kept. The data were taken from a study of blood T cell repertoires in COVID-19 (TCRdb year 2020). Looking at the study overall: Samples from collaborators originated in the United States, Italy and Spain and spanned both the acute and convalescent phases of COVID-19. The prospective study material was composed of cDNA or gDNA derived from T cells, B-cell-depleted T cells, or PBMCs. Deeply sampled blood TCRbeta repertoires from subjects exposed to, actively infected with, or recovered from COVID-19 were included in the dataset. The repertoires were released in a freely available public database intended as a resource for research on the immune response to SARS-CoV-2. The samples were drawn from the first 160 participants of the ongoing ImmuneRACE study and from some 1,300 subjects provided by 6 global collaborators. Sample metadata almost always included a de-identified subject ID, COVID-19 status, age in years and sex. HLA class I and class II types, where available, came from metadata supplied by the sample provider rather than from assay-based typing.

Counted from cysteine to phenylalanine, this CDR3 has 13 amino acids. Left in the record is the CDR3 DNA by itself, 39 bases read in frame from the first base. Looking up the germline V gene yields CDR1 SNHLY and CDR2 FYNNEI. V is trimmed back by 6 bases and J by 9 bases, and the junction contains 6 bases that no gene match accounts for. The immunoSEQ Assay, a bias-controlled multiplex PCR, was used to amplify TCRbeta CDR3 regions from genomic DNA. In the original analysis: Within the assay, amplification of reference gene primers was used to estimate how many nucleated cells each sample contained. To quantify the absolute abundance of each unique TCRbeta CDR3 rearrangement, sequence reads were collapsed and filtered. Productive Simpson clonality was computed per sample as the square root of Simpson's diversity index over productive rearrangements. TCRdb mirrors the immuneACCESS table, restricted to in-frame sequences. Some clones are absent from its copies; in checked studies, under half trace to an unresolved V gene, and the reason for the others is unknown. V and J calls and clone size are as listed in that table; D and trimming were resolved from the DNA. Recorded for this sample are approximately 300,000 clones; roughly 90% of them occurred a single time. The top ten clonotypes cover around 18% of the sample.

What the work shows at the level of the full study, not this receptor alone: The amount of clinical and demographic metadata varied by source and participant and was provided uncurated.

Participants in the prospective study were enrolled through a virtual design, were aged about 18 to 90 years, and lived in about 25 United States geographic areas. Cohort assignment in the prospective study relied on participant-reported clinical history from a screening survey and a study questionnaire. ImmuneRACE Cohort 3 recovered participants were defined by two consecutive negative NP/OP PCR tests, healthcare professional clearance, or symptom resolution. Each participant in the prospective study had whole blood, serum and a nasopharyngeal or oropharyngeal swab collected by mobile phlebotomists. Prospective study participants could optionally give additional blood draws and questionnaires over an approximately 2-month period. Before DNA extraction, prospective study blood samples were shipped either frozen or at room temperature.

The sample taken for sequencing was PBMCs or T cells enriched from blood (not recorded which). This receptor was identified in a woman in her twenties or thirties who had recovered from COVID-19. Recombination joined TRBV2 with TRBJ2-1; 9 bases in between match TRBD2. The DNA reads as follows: TGTGCCAGCAGACGGGGACTAGCTGGTGAGCAGTTCTTC. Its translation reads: CASRRGLAGEQFF.